This T cell receptor (beta chain) came from a study of T cells in Graves' hyperthyroidism and ophthalmopathy. Amplification of TCR beta CDR3 regions used RNA as the template. The HTBI primer set was used in a first-round RT-PCR of the TCR CDR3. One entry per CDR3 protein results from TCRdb running MiXCR on the multiplex PCR reads. The sample has roughly 500,000 distinct CDR3 sequences; 20% to 25% are singletons. This CDR3 is 13 amino acids long. Germline V gene lookup returns CDR1 LNHDA and CDR2 SQIVND (reference sequence). Trimming pared 10 bases from V and 6 bases from J, leaving 16 bases between. J is TRBJ1-5 and V is TRBV19; possibly TRBD1 for D (6 bases). The sequenced sample consisted of blood. The source is a woman between 70 and 85 years old with Graves' ophthalmopathy. The chain's CDR3 is CATRDTSVQPQHF. CDR3 DNA: TGTGCCACAAGGGACACCTCCGTTCAGCCCCAGCATTTT.